What follows is one TCR beta chain and its context. Some clones are missing from TCRdb's copy, which holds only in-frame ones; the method was immunoSEQ multiplex PCR. Among approximately 190,000 clones listed, 91% were seen once. The junction had 5 bases not matched to a gene; V was cut back by 5 bases and J by 5 bases. The length of the CDR3 is 14 residues. Germline CDR1 is ENHRY and CDR2 is SYGVKD. The source of the sample is a study of control samples from healthy donors and cancer patients. The genes are TRBV10-3 and TRBJ1-1; 10 bases match TRBD1. Material for sequencing was blood. This receptor was taken from a man younger than 40 in good health. DNA for the CDR3: TGTGCCATCAGTAGGGGGACAGGGGATACTGAAGCTTTCTTT. Translated: CAISRGTGDTEAFF.